The rows below give T cell receptor beta chains drawn from one sample of a study of blood T cell repertoires in COVID-19. The data were produced by immunoSEQ multiplex PCR, yet TCRdb's version contains in-frame clones alone and is incomplete. The sample consists of approximately 69,000 clones, roughly 86% of them appearing once. Sequencing was performed on peripheral blood. These receptors all stem from a man aged 50-60 years with acute or convalescent COVID-19. The CDR3 runs from the conserved cysteine through the conserved F or W. A D gene is named only where the DNA matches it firmly. Size tells how often a clone was seen (once, few, many) or the class of an expanded clone, and some rows leave it out.

clone_size	v_call	j_call	d_call	cdr3_nt	cdr3_aa
-	TRBV5-8	TRBJ2-3	TRBD2	TGTGCCAGCAGCCGTCCCGGGACTAGCGGGGGGGGAGCAGATACGCAGTATTTT	CASSRPGTSGGGADTQYF
-	TRBV10-2	TRBJ2-4	TRBD2	TGCGCCAGCAGAAGCGGGGAAAACATTCAGTACTTC	CASRSGENIQYF
-	TRBV25-1	TRBJ2-3	-	TGTGCCAGCAGTGTATCGGCGGGAGATACGCAGTATTTT	CASSVSAGDTQYF
-	TRBV2	TRBJ1-3	-	TGTGCCAGCAGTTCCCGGGACAAGGCTGACACCATATATTTT	CASSSRDKADTIYF
few	TRBV4-1	TRBJ2-7	-	TGCGCCAGCAGCCAACTTCCGGGAGACGAGCAGTACTTC	CASSQLPGDEQYF
-	TRBV10-3	TRBJ1-5	TRBD1	TGTGCCATCAGTGAGTCTTGGGACAGGACGAATCAGCCCCAGCATTTT	CAISESWDRTNQPQHF
-	TRBV7-8	TRBJ2-5	TRBD2	TGTGCCAGCAGCAACTCACTAGCGGGGGCCCAAGAGACCCAGTACTTC	CASSNSLAGAQETQYF
-	TRBV5-1	TRBJ1-1	-	TGCGCCAGCAGCCCGAGTATAGGGACAACGAACACTGAAGCTTTCTTT	CASSPSIGTTNTEAFF
-	TRBV5-1	TRBJ1-1	-	TGCGCCAGCAGCCAAGGACAGAACACTGAAGCTTTCTTT	CASSQGQNTEAFF
-	TRBV6-1	TRBJ2-3	-	TGTGCCAGCAGTGAGGGCTACCAGTATCACGCAGATACGCAGTATTTT	CASSEGYQYHADTQYF
-	TRBV13	TRBJ2-7	TRBD1	TGTGCCAGCCGCGACAGGGGAAGCTCCTACGAGCAGTACTTC	CASRDRGSSYEQYF
few	TRBV27	TRBJ1-5	-	TGTGCCAGCAGTTTAGGAGGAACTAATAGCAATCAGCCCCAGCATTTT	CASSLGGTNSNQPQHF
-	TRBV5-1	TRBJ2-1	TRBD1	TGCGCCAGCAGCGCGACAGGGATCTACAATGAGCAGTTCTTC	CASSATGIYNEQFF
-	TRBV7-6	TRBJ2-3	-	TGTGCCAGCAGCTTAGGGGGTTCGGGGGGCTCTAGAGATACGCAGTATTTT	CASSLGGSGGSRDTQYF
-	TRBV6-5	TRBJ2-5	-	TGTGCCAGCAGTTACTATGGCGGGACCCAGGAGACCCAGTACTTC	CASSYYGGTQETQYF
-	TRBV2	TRBJ1-3	TRBD1	TGTGCCACCGACAGGGCCTCTGGAAACACCATATATTTT	CATDRASGNTIYF
few	TRBV7-8	TRBJ1-2	TRBD1	TGTGCCAGCAGTCCACGACAGGGGGCTGGCTACACCTTC	CASSPRQGAGYTF
-	TRBV27	TRBJ2-1	-	TGTGCCAGCAGAGCCGGGACAATAAGCTCCTACAATGAGCAGTTCTTC	CASRAGTISSYNEQFF
-	TRBV27	TRBJ1-1	-	TGTGCCAGCAGCTCGCAGGGGTGGGGGACTGAAGCTTTCTTT	CASSSQGWGTEAFF
-	TRBV10-3	TRBJ1-2	TRBD1	TGTGCCATCAGCCAAGGACAGGGGGCTTTTGGCTACACCTTC	CAISQGQGAFGYTF
-	TRBV6-1	TRBJ2-3	-	TGTGCCAGCAGTGACACGGGTGCCCCTGGGGATACGCAGTATTTT	CASSDTGAPGDTQYF
-	TRBV19	TRBJ2-1	TRBD2	TGTGCCAGTACCCAGCGGGGGGTTCGAGGTGATGAGCAGTTCTTC	CASTQRGVRGDEQFF
once	TRBV5-1	TRBJ1-4	-	TGCGCCAGCAGCTTTGGAGGGGCAGCGACTAATGAAAAACTGTTTTTT	CASSFGGAATNEKLFF
once	TRBV6-6	TRBJ2-6	-	TGTGCCAGCAGTTATGAGACCAACGTCCTGACTTTC	CASSYETNVLTF
-	TRBV10-3	TRBJ2-7	-	TGTGCCATCAGTGAGAGTCGCACTTCCTACGAGCAGTACTTC	CAISESRTSYEQYF
-	TRBV5-5	TRBJ2-1	TRBD2	TGTGCCAGCAGCTTGGGGACTAGCGGGTTTTACAATGAGCAGTTCTTC	CASSLGTSGFYNEQFF
-	TRBV10-3	TRBJ2-7	TRBD1	TGTGCCAGCGAAGGACAGGGAGCCTACGAGCAGTACTTC	CASEGQGAYEQYF
-	TRBV28	TRBJ1-5	TRBD1	TGTGCCAGCAGCGACACAGGGGGCGGTCAGCCCCAGCATTTT	CASSDTGGGQPQHF
-	TRBV2	TRBJ1-2	-	TGTGCCAGCAGTGAAGTAGAGGGTGGCTACACCTTC	CASSEVEGGYTF
-	TRBV6-1	TRBJ2-5	-	TGTGCCAGCAGTGCCAGACTCGGGGGTCGCCGGGGGGAGACCCAGTACTTC	CASSARLGGRRGETQYF
once	TRBV7-6	TRBJ2-7	TRBD1	TGTGCCAGCAGCTTTGCGGACAGGGGCCCCCTCGAGCAGTACTTC	CASSFADRGPLEQYF
-	TRBV5-1	TRBJ1-2	TRBD1	TGCGCCAGCAGCGCCGATCGACAGGGGGCGCGAGGCTACACCTTC	CASSADRQGARGYTF
-	TRBV6-5	TRBJ2-7	-	TGTGCCAGCATCGGGTATCCCAATACCTACGAGCAGTACTTC	CASIGYPNTYEQYF
-	TRBV11-3	TRBJ2-1	TRBD2	TGTGCCAGCAGCTTCCTAGCGGGGAATGAGCAGTTCTTC	CASSFLAGNEQFF
-	TRBV9	TRBJ1-1	TRBD1	TGTGCCAGCAGCGTGTGGACAGGGGCGAACACTGAAGCTTTCTTT	CASSVWTGANTEAFF
-	TRBV5-6	TRBJ1-1	-	TGTGCCAGCAGCTTTCTAGGGGGAGACGAGGGCACTGAAGCTTTCTTT	CASSFLGGDEGTEAFF
-	TRBV7-8	TRBJ1-5	TRBD1	TGTGCCAGCAGCTTAGCCCAGGGGGCAGGCAATCAGCCCCAGCATTTT	CASSLAQGAGNQPQHF
-	TRBV4-1	TRBJ2-7	-	TGCGCCAGCAGCCAGGTCGACAGGCCTGGCCACTACGAGCAGTACTTC	CASSQVDRPGHYEQYF
-	TRBV3-1/TRBV3-2	TRBJ2-2	-	TGTGCCAGCAGCCAGGTCCCAGGCGGGACCGGGGAGCTGTTTTTT	CASSQVPGGTGELFF
-	TRBV7-9	TRBJ2-3	TRBD1	TGTGCCAGCAGTTCTTTCGGACAGGGGGCTAAAGATACGCAGTATTTT	CASSSFGQGAKDTQYF
-	TRBV18	TRBJ1-1	-	TGTGCCAGCTCACCAGGGGCTTACACTGAAGCTTTCTTT	CASSPGAYTEAFF
-	TRBV11-3	TRBJ2-5	-	TGTGCCAGCAGCTTAAGAGGCTCAATCCAAGAGACCCAGTACTTC	CASSLRGSIQETQYF
few	TRBV19	TRBJ1-6	TRBD1	TGTGCCAGTATCGAGACAGGGACGGTCAATTCACCCCTCCACTTT	CASIETGTVNSPLHF
-	TRBV9	TRBJ1-4	-	TGTGCCAGCAGCGCCTTTCGAGGGAATAGTGAAAAACTGTTTTTT	CASSAFRGNSEKLFF
-	TRBV27	TRBJ2-6	-	TGTGCCAGCAGTTTAGCAGGGGGGATTTCTGGGGCCAACGTCCTGACTTTC	CASSLAGGISGANVLTF
-	TRBV19	TRBJ1-4	-	TGTGCCAGTAGTATGGCGGGGGGTGAAAAACTGTTTTTT	CASSMAGGEKLFF
-	TRBV5-6	TRBJ1-5	TRBD1	TGTGCCAGCAGCCGGACAGGGTACAATCAGCCCCAGCATTTT	CASSRTGYNQPQHF
few	TRBV11-3	TRBJ2-1	TRBD1	TGTGCCAGCAGCTCGAGGACAGGGGGAACCAATGAGCAGTTCTTC	CASSSRTGGTNEQFF
-	TRBV6-4	TRBJ1-1	TRBD1	TGTGCCCGTAAAAGGGGGCGCGCTGCCACTGAAGCTTTCTTT	CARKRGRAATEAFF
-	TRBV9	TRBJ1-1	-	TGTGCCAGCAGCGTCGCCGGGACTGTCGACACTGAAGCTTTCTTT	CASSVAGTVDTEAFF
-	TRBV19	TRBJ2-7	-	TGTGCCAGTAGACCGGGACACACTATTTCCTACGAGCAGTACTTC	CASRPGHTISYEQYF